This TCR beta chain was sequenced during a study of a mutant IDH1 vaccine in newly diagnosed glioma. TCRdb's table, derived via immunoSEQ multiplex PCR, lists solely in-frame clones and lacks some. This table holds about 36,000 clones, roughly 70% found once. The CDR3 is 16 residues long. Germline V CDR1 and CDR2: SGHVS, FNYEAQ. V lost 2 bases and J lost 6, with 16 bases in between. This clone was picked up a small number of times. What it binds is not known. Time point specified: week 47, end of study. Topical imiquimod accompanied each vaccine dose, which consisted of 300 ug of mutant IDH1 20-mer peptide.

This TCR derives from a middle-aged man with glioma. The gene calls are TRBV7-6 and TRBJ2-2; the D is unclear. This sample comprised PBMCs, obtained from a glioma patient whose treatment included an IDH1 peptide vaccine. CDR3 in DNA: TGTGCCAGCAGCTTACTTCCGGGCCCCGGGCCCGGGGAGCTGTTTTTT. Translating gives CASSLLPGPGPGELFF.